Below are 4 T cell receptor beta chains sequenced from a single sample in a study of blood T cells in healthy people across ages. For the second PCR, which ran for 7 to 11 cycles, a sample-barcoded 5' primer and a J-beta primer mix were used. One entry per CDR3 protein, called by TCRdb with MiXCR from the 5' RACE reads. The repertoire consists of roughly 1,000,000 distinct CDR3 sequences, with around 27% occurring once and the leading ten covering less than 0.85%. This same sample was also part of a study on T cells of mothers and their children.

Input material: blood. These receptors came from a girl aged 2 to 10 in good health.

This sequence joins TRBV5-1 and TRBJ2-1; possibly TRBD2 for D (6 bases). The J call may be faulty, since TRBJ2-5 better matches the DNA end. This CDR3 is 12 amino acids long. The germline gives CDR1 SGHRS, CDR2 YFSETQ. This chain's CDR3 is CASSGTGVAQYF. CDR3 bases: TGCGCCAGCAGCGGTACGGGGGTGGCCCAGTACTTC.

J is TRBJ2-5 and V is TRBV20-1, with D unresolved. The DNA matches TRBJ2-1 better at its end, which makes the J call doubtful. Looked up from germline, CDR1 is DFQATT and CDR2 is SNEGSKA (reference sequence). The CDR3 sequence is 14 residues long. The CDR3 spells CSATFWAALGEQFF. The CDR3 nucleotides are TGCAGTGCTACCTTTTGGGCCGCTCTTGGTGAGCAGTTCTTC.

This clonotype was seen a few times. In DNA, the CDR3 is TGCAGCGGGACGCTGACGGCCTTCAACACTGAAGCTTTCTTT. Translating it yields CSGTLTAFNTEAFF. The chain carries TRBV29-1 and TRBJ1-1; D ambiguous. Trimming stripped 7 bases from V and 2 bases from J, with 17 bases between. Germline CDR1 SQVTM, CDR2 ANQGSEA. The CDR3 has 14 residues. Full variable domain (outside the CDR3, taken from reference TRBV29-1 and TRBJ1-1): SAVISQKPSRDICQRGTSLTIQCQVDSQVTMMFWYRQQPGQSLTLIATANQGSEATYESGFVIDKFPISRPNLTFSTLTVSNMSPEDSSIYLCSGTLTAFNTEAFFGQGTRLTVV.

The chain recombines TRBV5-1 with TRBJ2-3; tentative D call: TRBD2 (6 bases). V was trimmed by 3 bases and J by 0 bases, leaving 8 bases between them. The CDR3 runs 14 residues. Germline V CDR1 and CDR2: SGHRS, YFSETQ. The DNA for the CDR3 is TGCGCCAGCAGCTGGGGGGACAGCACAGATACGCAGTATTTT. This sequence encodes CASSWGDSTDTQYF.